The present entry profiles one TCR beta chain with its context. This entry is derived from a study of T-cell reconstitution after alpha-beta-depleted transplantation in children. Preparation of the TCRbeta library involved a method that used unique molecular identifiers. TCRdb reprocessed the PCR reads via MiXCR and lists one record per CDR3 protein. The top ten hold 2% to 3% of the sample, which has 450,000 to 600,000 distinct CDR3 sequences, 32% seen once. This CDR3 is built from 14 residues. CDR1 DFQATT and CDR2 SNEGSKA come from the germline V gene (reference sequence). V shed 1 base, J shed 8 bases, and the junction held 10 bases outside the gene matches.

Material: PBMCs from the stem cell graft donor, obtained from the stem cell graft. The clonotype comes from a human donor who donated a stem cell graft to a child with aplastic anemia. The J gene is TRBJ1-2, the V gene TRBV20-1; 7 nucleotides match TRBD1. CDR3 DNA sequence: TGCAGTGCTAGAGGCCTTGGACAGGCCTCAGGCTACACCTTC. It specifies CSARGLGQASGYTF.